The 29 T cell receptor beta chains below come from one sample, sequenced in a study of tumor and adjacent non-tumor tissue in lung cancer. The template was RNA from unsorted bulk tissue. A modified ARM-PCR protocol with three rounds of nested PCR amplified TCRbeta. TCRdb re-called the multiplex PCR reads with MiXCR, one entry per CDR3 protein. This sample has 71,000 or so distinct CDR3 sequences; over 80% occur once, and the top ten carry 13%. Source material: lung tumor tissue. Source of these receptors: a woman aged 50 to 65 with non-small cell lung cancer.

A word on this clonotype: The final CDR3 position lacks the conserved phenylalanine or tryptophan, pointing to a likely read error. The V call is TRBV5-6, the J call TRBJ2-7; 7 bases match TRBD1. Germline V gene sequence: CDR1 SGHDT, CDR2 YYEEEE. This CDR3 is 13 amino acids long. V lost 5 bases, J lost 5 bases, and 7 bases stayed unmatched. CDR3 loop: CASRSDRAHEQYY. In nucleotides, the CDR3 is TGTGCCAGCAGGTCCGACAGGGCCCACGAGCAGTACTAC.

V is TRBV24-1 and J is TRBJ1-1; a weak D match, TRBD1 (5 bases). Per germline, CDR1 KGHDR and CDR2 SFDVKD. Deletions cut 5 bases from V and 4 bases from J, with 10 bases between. The CDR3 has 13 amino acids. The CDR3: CATSADRGTEAFF. The CDR3 coding sequence is TGTGCCACCAGTGCTGACAGAGGCACTGAAGCTTTCTTT.

For this clonotype: At one end, the junction sequence differs from germline, possibly due to a read error. The chain couples TRBV12-3 or TRBV12-4 to TRBJ1-1; D is possibly TRBD1 (5 bases). The CDR3 spans 15 residues. The CDR3 sequence: CASTVGAGMETEVFF. The CDR3 region has the DNA TGTGCCAGCACCGTCGGGGCAGGGATGGAGACTGAAGTTTTCTTT.

There are a few counts of this clonotype. Because the CDR3 is missing its conserved closing phenylalanine or tryptophan, this is likely a read error. No DNA is shown, since the ends of the CDR3 on it are uncertain; the CDR3 is the one TCRdb lists. V and J are TRBV28 and TRBJ2-3; the table calls TRBD2, which could not be checked here. CDR1 and CDR2 from the germline V gene are MDHEN and SYDVKM. The CDR3 is 16 residues long, ends included. The CDR3 region is CASSLLAGAGTDTHYL.

Comment on this clonotype: One end of the junction fails to match germline, which may point to a read error. The V and J genes are TRBV6-2 or TRBV6-3 and TRBJ2-1, with TRBD2 matching 11 bases. This CDR3 is built from 18 residues. The V gene's germline CDR1 is MNHEY and CDR2 SVGEGT. CDR3 protein: CASSPVSTSGGTYNEQFF. For the CDR3, the DNA is TGTGCAAGCAGTCCCGTAAGTACTAGCGGGGGTACCTACAATGAGCAGTTCTTC.

This clonotype came up many times. This rearrangement joins TRBV30 to TRBJ1-1; the D gene is possibly TRBD1 (5 bases). The V end lost 4 bases, the J end lost 11 bases, and 17 bases lay between the germline ends. The germline gives CDR1 GTSNPN, CDR2 SVGIG (reference sequence). The CDR3 contains 12 residues. In nucleotides, the CDR3 is TGTGCCTGGACCACCCGGGGCTTTTGGGCTTTCTTT. Amino acids: CAWTTRGFWAFF.

A word on this clonotype: No conserved phenylalanine or tryptophan is present at the end of the CDR3, so a read error is the likely explanation. It is unclear where the CDR3 begins or ends on the DNA, so no DNA is shown, and the CDR3 is as TCRdb lists it. The chain joins TRBV10-3 to TRBJ2-2; the table's D call of TRBD1 was not tested on the DNA. The CDR3 extends over 14 residues, inclusive of both ends. Germline loops: CDR1 ENHRY, CDR2 SYGVKD. CDR3 amino acids: CAISSGTLTGELSL.

V usage is TRBV6-1 and J usage is TRBJ2-3, with D uncertain. V gave up 10 bases and J gave up 2 bases, with 19 bases separating them. Germline CDR1 is MNHNS and CDR2 is SASEGT. This CDR3 has 15 amino acids. The chain's CDR3 is CAIVGGVMTTDTQYF. As DNA, the CDR3 is TGTGCCATCGTAGGTGGGGTGATGACCACAGATACGCAGTATTTT.

The chain couples TRBV6-5 to TRBJ2-7; D gene unclear. The CDR3 runs to 15 residues. V dropped 6 bases and J dropped 0 bases, with 15 bases sitting between them. The germline CDR1 and CDR2 sequences are MNHEY and SVGAGI. CDR3 residues: CASRHLLRNSYEQYF. CDR3 in DNA: TGTGCCAGCAGGCACTTATTGAGGAACTCCTACGAGCAGTACTTC.

The chain employs TRBV20-1 and TRBJ2-1; the D is unclear. V was trimmed by 0 bases and J by 16 bases, leaving 13 bases between them. The CDR3 runs to 11 residues. Germline V gene data show CDR1 as DFQATT and CDR2 as SNEGSKA (reference sequence). The CDR3 coding sequence is TGCAGTGCTAGAGATTACTATTCACACTTCTTC. Its translation: CSARDYYSHFF.

This clonotype is labeled as medium-sized. The chain uses TRBV20-1 and TRBJ2-1; tentatively, D is TRBD2 (5 bases). Germline CDR1 DFQATT, CDR2 SNEGSKA (reference sequence). Trimming pared 2 bases from V and 7 bases from J, leaving 9 bases between. The CDR3 has 12 amino acids. The CDR3 DNA reads TGCAGTGCTAGATGGACTTCAAATGAGCAGTTCTTC. This codes for CSARWTSNEQFF.

About this clonotype: An end of the junction differs from the germline gene, which may be a read error. The J gene is TRBJ2-3, the V gene TRBV11-2; TRBD2 aligns across 9 bases. Germline V gene data show CDR1 as SGHAT and CDR2 as FQNNGV. The CDR3 contains 15 residues. This CDR3 reads CASSKSSGGADTQYF. The CDR3 DNA sequence: TGTGCCAGCAGCAAGAGTAGCGGGGGTGCAGATACACAGTATTTT.

Only a few counts were recorded for this clonotype. The chain is built from TRBV20-1 and TRBJ2-5; a possible D gene is TRBD1 (6 bases). CDR1 is DFQATT, CDR2 SNEGSKA, per germline (reference sequence). Trimming pared 4 bases from V and 2 bases from J, leaving 17 bases between. The CDR3 contains 15 residues. The CDR3 DNA reads as TGCAGTGCTATCCGGGACATGGTCTGGCAAGAGACCCAGTACTTC. Protein: CSAIRDMVWQETQYF.

About this clonotype itself: At one end the junction does not follow the germline gene, possibly because of a read error. The chain links TRBV6-5 to TRBJ2-7; D unclear. Germline CDR1 and CDR2: MNHEY and SVGAGI. The CDR3 contains 13 residues. The CDR3 DNA reads as TGTGCCAGCACCTCGCGGCTAACCAACGATCAGTACTTC. This translates into CASTSRLTNDQYF.

As for this clonotype: One end of the junction is discordant with germline, which a read error may explain. The V call is TRBV11-2, the J call TRBJ2-7; TRBD2 agrees at 10 bases. The CDR3 consists of 16 residues. Germline CDR1 is SGHAT and CDR2 is FQNNGV. The DNA of the CDR3 is TGTGCAGGCAGGCTAAGAGGACTAGCGGTCTCAGACGAGCTGTACTTC. This translates into CAGRLRGLAVSDELYF.

With respect to this clonotype: One junction end does not reproduce the germline sequence, and a read error may be involved. V and J are TRBV5-6 and TRBJ2-2; 10 bases are a match to TRBD2. The CDR3 covers 18 residues. Germline CDR1 and CDR2: SGHDT and YYEEEE. CDR3 DNA: TGTGCCAGCAGCTCCCGACTAGCGGGCTTAAGAACCACCGGGAAGCTGTTTTTT. This encodes CASSSRLAGLRTTGKLFF.

This rearrangement joins TRBV5-4 to TRBJ2-7, with TRBD2 matching 12 bases. V was pared by 4 bases and J by 12 bases, with 20 bases of the junction left unmatched. Germline V gene data show CDR1 as SGHNT and CDR2 as YYREEE (reference sequence). The CDR3 is 17 amino acids. CDR3 in amino acids: CASSRPSTSGSSYELYF. The CDR3 nucleotides read TGTGCCAGCAGCCGCCCCTCGACTAGCGGGAGCTCCTACGAGTTGTACTTC.

Notes on this clonotype: At one end, the junction sequence differs from germline, possibly due to a read error. The J gene is TRBJ2-7, the V gene TRBV6-6; a weak D match, TRBD2 (5 bases). This CDR3 is built from 14 residues. Germline-derived CDR1 and CDR2 are MNHNY and SVGAGI (reference sequence). The CDR3 protein is CASRSGLTSYEQYF. The CDR3 nucleotides are TGTGCCAGCAGGTCGGGATTAACGTCCTATGAGCAGTACTTC.

About this clonotype itself: A read error may explain this, as a much larger clone is one base away. This chain joins TRBV28 and TRBJ1-5, with D hard to call. CDR1 MDHEN and CDR2 SYDVKM come from the germline V gene. V lost 2 bases and J lost 7, with 12 bases in between. This CDR3 region has 14 residues. CDR3 protein: CASSLPSPGQPQHF. CDR3 sequence (DNA): TGTGCCAGCAGTTTACCCAGCCCCGGCCAGCCCCAGCATTTT.

This clonotype has a count of ten or more. The rearrangement links TRBV5-4 to TRBJ1-2; 8 nucleotides match TRBD1. The CDR3 spans 13 residues. The V segment lost 4 bases and the J segment 8 bases; nucleotides outside the gene matches: 7. Germline CDR1 and CDR2: SGHNT and YYREEE (reference sequence). The CDR3 is CASSVDRVDGYTF. The DNA of the CDR3 is TGTGCCAGCAGCGTGGACAGGGTCGACGGCTACACCTTC.

Regarding this clonotype: At one boundary the junction diverges from the germline segment, which might be a read error. The V gene is TRBV5-1, the J gene TRBJ1-6, with D possibly being TRBD1 (5 bases). Germline-derived CDR1 and CDR2 are SGHRS and YFSETQ. CDR3 size: 15 residues. DNA of the CDR3: TGCGGCAGCAGCAAAACGACAGAGATAAATTCACCCCTCCACTTT. Translation: CGSSKTTEINSPLHF.

The J gene is TRBJ2-7, the V gene TRBV10-2, with 9 nucleotides matching TRBD1. The CDR3 extends over 15 amino acids. With 8 bases clipped from V and 2 bases from J, the junction kept 10 bases outside the gene matches. CDR1 and CDR2 (germline): WSHSY, SAAADI. The CDR3 sequence: CASGRTGAKAYEQYF. The CDR3 region has the DNA TGCGCCAGCGGGAGGACAGGGGCTAAGGCCTACGAGCAGTACTTC.

A remark on this clonotype: This could be a read error, since a much larger clone is one nucleotide away. CDR3 bases: TGTGCCACCAGTGACACCAGGACGGGGGAGACCCAGTACTTC. Translation: CATSDTRTGETQYF. J is TRBJ2-5 and V is TRBV24-1; a weak D match, TRBD2 (5 bases). V was shortened by 4 bases and J by 5 bases, with 13 bases between the two germline ends. Germline CDR1 is KGHDR and CDR2 is SFDVKD. The CDR3 is 14 residues long.

About this clonotype itself: Sequence at one end of the junction differs from germline and may be a read error. The V call is TRBV10-3, the J call TRBJ2-6, with TRBD1 as a possible D gene (5 bases). The CDR3 is 16 residues long. Germline V gives CDR1 ENHRY, CDR2 SYGVKD. DNA for the CDR3: TGTGTCATCAGCAGGACATGTTTCTCTGGGGCCAACGTCCTGACTTTC. Its translation is CVISRTCFSGANVLTF.

V gene TRBV7-2 combines with J gene TRBJ2-3; D is perhaps TRBD2 (5 bases). Germline V lookup: CDR1 SGHTA, CDR2 FQGNSA. V was cut by 5 bases and J by 4 bases, with 22 bases left in between. The CDR3 runs 17 residues. CDR3 sequence reads: CASSARGWGQRSDTQYF. CDR3 in DNA: TGTGCCAGCAGCGCCCGAGGGTGGGGTCAAAGATCAGATACGCAGTATTTT.

This rearrangement joins TRBV12-3 or TRBV12-4 to TRBJ1-6; possibly TRBD1 for D (5 bases). This CDR3 region has 15 residues. CDR3 in amino acids: CVSSFGGAQNSPLHF. The CDR3 DNA sequence: TGTGTCAGTTCCTTTGGTGGGGCTCAGAATTCACCCCTCCACTTT.

Comments on this clonotype: Its ends do not fully match the called genes, so a read error is possible. The chain recombines TRBV28 with TRBJ2-1; D is possibly TRBD1 (6 bases). The CDR3 loop spans 17 amino acids. The germline CDR1 and CDR2 sequences are MDHEN and SYDVKM. This CDR3 reads CTSSLNRDKLSMPEQFF. DNA of the CDR3: TGTACCAGCAGTTTAAATAGGGACAAGCTTTCCATGCCTGAGCAGTTCTTC.

This clonotype is termed medium-sized. The chain is built from TRBV6-1 and TRBJ1-1; maybe TRBD1 (5 bases). This CDR3 has 14 residues. V was pared by 5 bases and J by 7 bases, with 17 bases between. Looked up from germline, CDR1 is MNHNS and CDR2 is SASEGT. The CDR3 loop reads CASSFDRAPFEAFF. CDR3 coding DNA: TGTGCCAGCAGTTTTGACAGAGCTCCATTTGAAGCTTTCTTT.

This clonotype was detected ten times or more. This sequence joins TRBV10-3 and TRBJ2-1; 9 nucleotides match TRBD2. V shed 10 bases and J 7 bases; nucleotides not matched to a gene: 11. Per germline, CDR1 ENHRY and CDR2 SYGVKD. This CDR3 comprises 14 residues. In DNA, the CDR3 is TGTGCCACCTCGGGGAGCGGGAGGAAAAATGAGCAGTTCTTC. Amino acids: CATSGSGRKNEQFF.